This T cell receptor (beta chain) derives from a study of T-cell memory formation after mild COVID-19. Turning to the study itself: TCR clusters mostly belonged to single donors. Points from the study as a whole: Clones that contracted clustered mainly in CM and EM if CD4+ and in EMRA if CD8+. Day 15 to 85 contracting clones showed balanced CD4/CD8; day 15 to 37 expanders favored CD4+.

Germline lookup yields CDR1 SGHAT and CDR2 FQNNGV. The CDR3 runs 16 residues. V was trimmed by 4 bases and J by 6 bases, leaving 20 bases between them. 5'RACE, which relied on constant-segment primers, yielded TCR alpha and TCR beta cDNA libraries carrying sample barcodes and UMIs. TCRdb called the 5' RACE reads again in MiXCR, with one record for every CDR3 protein. The sample lists some 100,000 distinct CDR3 sequences; around 10% were seen once. This clonotype was counted only a few times. Its antigen is not identified. The genes are TRBV11-2 and TRBJ2-3, with D uncertain. Input material: PBMCs or a T cell subset sorted from them (not recorded which). This TCR derives from a young man who had mild COVID-19 (a few samples of this study predate the infection). Cell type and time point are not known. Here the CDR3 DNA reads TGTGCCAGCAGCTCCCCGTCAGGAGTCTTCGCGGATACGCAGTATTTT. Protein: CASSSPSGVFADTQYF.